This T cell receptor (beta chain) was sequenced for a study of T-cell memory formation after mild COVID-19. This clonotype was observed a few times. Antigen unknown. In TCRdb, the 5' RACE reads were re-called with MiXCR into one record per CDR3 protein. The sample yields about 270,000 distinct CDR3 sequences, 15% seen once. The V gene lost 1 base and the J gene lost 8 bases, with 11 bases spanning the gap. The CDR3 has 14 amino acids. Germline values: CDR1 SGHTA, CDR2 FQGNSA. Whole-study results and caveats: CD4/CD8 balance characterized clones contracting day 15 to 85, and CD4+ skew characterized later expanders. Pre-infection memory held some responding clones, suggesting pre-existing cross-reactive T cells responded. The study found contracting CD4+ clones mainly in CM and EM and contracting CD8+ clones in EMRA.

The material sequenced was PBMCs or a T cell subset sorted from them (not recorded which). The receptor comes from an adult woman who had mild COVID-19 (a few samples of this study predate the infection). Cell type and time point are not known. The chain employs TRBV7-2 and TRBJ2-2; D unclear. The CDR3 protein is CASSLGFLRGELFF. CDR3 bases: TGTGCCAGCAGCTTAGGGTTCCTCCGGGGGGAGCTGTTTTTT.